A selection of T cell receptor beta chains follows, all from one sample in a study of read filtering for tumor transcriptome and immune sequencing. TCRdb fed the reads into MiXCR, producing one record per CDR3 protein. The sample consists of tens of thousands of distinct CDR3 sequences, approximately 15% of them appearing once. Sequenced input: a population of CD138-negative cells sorted from bone marrow. These receptors were obtained from a donor at least 40 years old with multiple myeloma. The CDR3 runs from the conserved cysteine through the conserved F or W. Fields, in order: clone size, J gene, D gene, V gene, CDR3 DNA, CDR3 protein. The D gene is left open where the match is weak. Size is omitted from some rows. Given values are once, few, many or a class for expanded clones.

>many|TRBJ2-5|TRBD1|TRBV29-1
TGCAGCGCTAGGGGACAGGGGACCGAGACCCAGTACTTC
CSARGQGTETQYF
>many|TRBJ2-3|TRBD2|TRBV6-2/TRBV6-3
TGTGCCAGCAGTTACTCGATTGGTAGCGGGAAAACAGATACGCAGTATTTT
CASSYSIGSGKTDTQYF
>many|TRBJ1-1|NA|TRBV10-3
TGTGCCATCACCAAATCGGAGGCGTTAAGCACTGAAGCTTTCTTT
CAITKSEALSTEAFF
>once|TRBJ1-4|NA|TRBV10-3
TGTGCCATCAGTGATCGGGCCACAGACAGTGCCGAAAAACTGTTTTTT
CAISDRATDSAEKLFF
>many|TRBJ2-7|NA|TRBV29-1
TGCAGCGTTGAAGGATGGGGTATGGGGAGCGGCTACGAGCAGTACTTC
CSVEGWGMGSGYEQYF
>many|TRBJ2-4|TRBD1|TRBV15
TGTGCCACCAGCAGAGATTACAGACAGGGTGGCTTC
CATSRDYRQGGF
>many|TRBJ1-1|NA|TRBV2
TGTGCCAGCAGAGGAGTGGTTGAAGCTTTCTTT
CASRGVVEAFF
>few|TRBJ1-2|NA|TRBV30
TGTGCCTGGAGTGGGCAGGGCGGCTACTATGGCTACACCTTC
CAWSGQGGYYGYTF
>many|TRBJ2-7|NA|TRBV27
TGTGCCAGCAGTCCACCGTCCTACGAGCAGTACTTC
CASSPPSYEQYF
>few|TRBJ2-3|TRBD1|TRBV12-3/TRBV12-4
TGTGCCAGCAGTTTACGGGACAGTAGCACAGATACGCAGTATTTT
CASSLRDSSTDTQYF
>few|TRBJ1-2|TRBD1|TRBV27
TGTGCCAGCAGCATACAGGGGGCTGGCTATGGCTACACCTTC
CASSIQGAGYGYTF
>many|TRBJ2-1|NA|TRBV20-1
TGCAGTGCTGAGGTCGGGAATAACAATGAGCAGTTCTTC
CSAEVGNNNEQFF
>NA|TRBJ1-6|NA|TRBV10-2
TGCGCCAGCAGCGAGGCAGGGGACTCACCCCTCCACTTT
CASSEAGDSPLHF
>many|TRBJ1-4|NA|TRBV5-8
TGTGCCAGCAGCTTGGGTAGGGCAGGAAATGAAAAACTGTTTTTT
CASSLGRAGNEKLFF
>few|TRBJ2-7|TRBD1|TRBV5-1
TGCGCCAGCAGGGGGACAGGGCTGGACGAGCAGTACTTC
CASRGTGLDEQYF
>many|TRBJ2-5|TRBD2|TRBV20-1
TGCAGTGCCATCCAAAGCGGGAGGGCCGGGGAGACCCAGTACTTC
CSAIQSGRAGETQYF
>many|TRBJ1-1|NA|TRBV28
TGTGCCAGCAGTTTGGAGGGAGGTGGTGAAGCTTTCTTT
CASSLEGGGEAFF
>many|TRBJ2-7|TRBD1|TRBV6-6
TGTGCCAGCAGTTACCGAAGGGGGCCCACTGATTACGAGCAGTACTTC
CASSYRRGPTDYEQYF
>many|TRBJ2-2|NA|TRBV7-2
TGTGCCAGCAGCCCCAAAGCAGGCGGGGAGCTGTTTTTT
CASSPKAGGELFF
>many|TRBJ2-1|TRBD2|TRBV20-1
TGCAGTGCTAGGGGGACTAGCGGGAGACCGAATGAGCAGTTCTTC
CSARGTSGRPNEQFF
>many|TRBJ2-1|NA|TRBV20-1
TGCAGTGCTGAATCCCTAGCGATCACCCATTCCTTAAATTACAATGAGCAGTTCTTC
CSAESLAITHSLNYNEQFF
>many|TRBJ2-1|TRBD1|TRBV3-1
TGTGCCAGCAGCTCCCCCCGGGACAGGGGTGCCAATGAGCAGTTCTTC
CASSSPRDRGANEQFF
>many|TRBJ1-4|NA|TRBV28
TGTGCCAGCAGTTCACAGGGAGAGGATGAAAAACTGTTTTTT
CASSSQGEDEKLFF
>many|TRBJ2-2|NA|TRBV29-1
TGCAGCGTTGATGAAAAGAACACCGGGGAGCTGTTTTTT
CSVDEKNTGELFF
>many|TRBJ2-1|TRBD1|TRBV7-2
TGTGCCAGCAGCTCCGGACAGGGGGGTCACAATGAGCAGTTCTTC
CASSSGQGGHNEQFF